A single sample is the source of the 25 T cell receptor beta chains below, sequenced in a study of cytomegalovirus exposure and HLA in healthy donors. The table came from immunoSEQ multiplex PCR; TCRdb's copy has only in-frame clones and leaves some out. In the table there are approximately 120,000 clones, roughly 87% of which are singletons. Sequencing input: PBMCs. The receptor set was obtained from a woman in her late teens or twenties in good health and CMV-seronegative.

This clone occurred once. The chain has TRBV7-2 and TRBJ2-3; D remains unclear. V was trimmed by 7 bases and J by 5 bases, leaving 25 bases between them. In germline, CDR1 is SGHTA, CDR2 FQGNSA. The CDR3 is made up of 17 amino acids. This chain's CDR3 is CASTPHPPISFGDTQYF. The CDR3 coding sequence is TGTGCCAGCACCCCCCACCCGCCTATTTCCTTTGGAGATACGCAGTATTTT. The full variable domain, its missing parts supplied by reference TRBV7-2 and TRBJ2-3, is GAGVSQSPSNKVTEKGKDVELRCDPISGHTALYWYRQSLGQGLEFLIYFQGNSAPDKSGLPSDRFSAERTGGSVSTLTIQRTQQEDSAVYLCASTPHPPISFGDTQYFGPGTRLTVL.

This chain uses TRBV28 with TRBJ2-2; D unclear. V lost 3 bases to trimming and J lost 7 bases, with 9 bases between them. Germline CDR1 is MDHEN and CDR2 is SYDVKM. This CDR3 has 13 residues. CDR3 bases: TGTGCCAGCAGTTTTCCTGCCAGCGGGGAGCTGTTTTTT. Residues: CASSFPASGELFF.

The table lists this clone with a few counts. The V call is TRBV30, the J call TRBJ2-1; no definite D call. The V gene lost 1 base and the J gene lost 5 bases, with 9 bases spanning the gap. The CDR3 is 13 amino acids. Germline V lookup: CDR1 GTSNPN, CDR2 SVGIG (reference sequence). CDR3 sequence (DNA): TGTGCCTGGAGTGCCTTGCGTCACAATGAGCAGTTCTTC. Amino acids: CAWSALRHNEQFF.

The rearrangement links TRBV18 to TRBJ2-7; a weak D match, TRBD2 (5 bases). The CDR3 loop spans 14 amino acids. The germline V gene encodes CDR1 KGHSH and CDR2 LQKENI. V was shortened by 3 bases and J by 0 bases, with 9 bases between the two germline ends. As DNA, the CDR3 is TGTGCCAGCTCACCGACTACCAACTCCTACGAGCAGTACTTC. Translation gives CASSPTTNSYEQYF.

This chain connects TRBV28 to TRBJ2-7; no reliable D call. CDR1 is MDHEN and CDR2 is SYDVKM in the germline V gene. The ends were cut back, 5 bases at V and 6 bases at J, with 14 bases in the middle. The CDR3 covers 13 residues. CDR3: CASSTHGAGEQYF. CDR3 DNA sequence: TGTGCCAGCAGTACCCACGGCGCAGGCGAGCAGTACTTC.

V and J are TRBV5-1 and TRBJ1-6, with D unresolved. CDR1 SGHRS and CDR2 YFSETQ come from the germline V gene. Trimming took off 0 bases at V and 9 bases at J, with 7 bases between the two ends. The CDR3 consists of 13 residues. This chain's CDR3 is CASSLDSSSPLHF. The CDR3 DNA follows: TGCGCCAGCAGCTTGGACAGTTCTTCACCCCTCCACTTT.

The V and J genes are TRBV19 and TRBJ2-4; weak D call: TRBD2 (5 bases). V lost 3 bases and J lost 1, with 13 bases in between. This CDR3 contains 16 residues. The germline V gene encodes CDR1 LNHDA and CDR2 SQIVND (reference sequence). CDR3 bases: TGTGCCAGTAGTATTCTCCCCGGGGTTGCCAAAAACATTCAGTACTTC. It yields the protein CASSILPGVAKNIQYF.

This clone was picked up one time. The chain uses TRBV28 and TRBJ1-2, with 7 bases that match TRBD1. J gave up 4 bases and V 2 bases, and 13 bases lay outside the gene matches. Per germline, CDR1 MDHEN and CDR2 SYDVKM. This CDR3 spans 17 amino acids. This CDR3 reads CASSLKGGYGGGYGYTF. CDR3 nucleotides: TGTGCCAGCAGTTTAAAAGGGGGCTACGGAGGGGGCTATGGCTACACCTTC.

V usage is TRBV2 and J usage is TRBJ1-3, with 7 nucleotides matching TRBD1. This CDR3 contains 15 residues. V lost 6 bases, J lost 1 base, and 6 bases stayed unmatched. Germline V gene sequence: CDR1 SNHLY, CDR2 FYNNEI. The CDR3 region has the DNA TGTGCCAGCAGCACCGGGACAGTTTCTGGAAACACCATATATTTT. Translation gives CASSTGTVSGNTIYF.

V is TRBV2 and J is TRBJ1-2, with a possible D match to TRBD1 (5 bases). The CDR3 covers 14 residues. Trimming took off 3 bases at V and 5 bases at J, with 13 bases between the two ends. Germline lookup yields CDR1 SNHLY and CDR2 FYNNEI. CDR3 sequence reads: CASSDDGRDYGYTF. The CDR3 DNA sequence: TGTGCCAGCAGTGATGATGGCAGGGATTATGGCTACACCTTC.

This chain joins TRBV27 and TRBJ2-3, with D possibly matching TRBD2 (5 bases). Germline V gene sequence: CDR1 MNHEY, CDR2 SMNVEV (reference sequence). V lost 3 bases to trimming and J lost 1 base, with 11 bases between them. There are 15 residues in the CDR3. For the CDR3, the DNA is TGTGCCAGCAGTTTCGGGGAAAGTGGCACAGATACGCAGTATTTT. Residues: CASSFGESGTDTQYF.

The table lists this clone with a count of one. The chain links TRBV15 to TRBJ1-1; D might be TRBD1 (5 bases). This CDR3 has 15 residues. Germline-derived CDR1 and CDR2 are LNHNV and YYDKDF (reference sequence). V was cut by 2 bases and J by 4 bases, with 14 bases left in between. For the CDR3, the DNA is TGTGCCACCAGCAGACAAGCAGGGTTAGGCACTGAAGCTTTCTTT. This codes for CATSRQAGLGTEAFF.

The V gene is TRBV18, the J gene TRBJ1-2; no reliable D call. V was trimmed by 3 bases and J by 0 bases, leaving 5 bases between them. This CDR3 has 13 residues. Germline V lookup: CDR1 KGHSH, CDR2 LQKENI. This chain's CDR3 is CASSPQSNYGYTF. CDR3 DNA sequence: TGTGCCAGCTCACCCCAATCTAACTATGGCTACACCTTC.

The chain joins TRBV7-5 to TRBJ2-5; the D call of TRBD2 is as the table states it, not checked on the DNA. TRBV7-5 is termed a pseudogene. The CDR3 runs 16 residues. Written as DNA, the CDR3 is TGTGCCAGAAGGTATAGACTAGCGGGAGAAGGAGAGACCCAGTACTTC. This translates into CARRYRLAGEGETQYF.

The V gene is TRBV28, the J gene TRBJ2-2; weak D call: TRBD1 (5 bases). Germline V gene lookup returns CDR1 MDHEN and CDR2 SYDVKM. This CDR3 comprises 19 residues. Trimming took 5 bases from V and 0 from J, leaving 22 bases between them. The CDR3 spells CASSLPGLWGRANTGELFF. CDR3 sequence (DNA): TGTGCCAGCAGTCTCCCGGGCCTTTGGGGCAGGGCGAACACCGGGGAGCTGTTTTTT.

The chain links TRBV9 to TRBJ2-3, with D hard to call. CDR3 length: 12 amino acids. Looked up from germline, CDR1 is SGDLS and CDR2 is YYNGEE. Deletions cut 4 bases from V and 8 bases from J, with 11 bases between. The CDR3 DNA reads TGTGCCAGCAGCACGGGTACCCGTACGCAGTATTTT. Its protein product is CASSTGTRTQYF. Variable domain in full (rest from reference TRBV9 and TRBJ2-3): DSGVTQTPKHLITATGQRVTLRCSPRSGDLSVYWYQQSLDQGLQFLIQYYNGEERAKGNILERFSAQQFPDLHSELNLSSLELGDSALYFCASSTGTRTQYFGPGTRLTVL.

The CDR3 DNA is TGTGCCTGCTCCAAGGTGGTAGCCGGAAACACCATATATTTT. Translating gives CACSKVVAGNTIYF. This chain links TRBV30 with TRBJ1-3; the D is unclear. Trimming stripped 6 bases from V and 4 bases from J, with 16 bases between. The germline V gene has CDR1 GTSNPN and CDR2 SVGIG (reference sequence). This CDR3 is built from 14 residues.

V and J are TRBV7-2 and TRBJ1-4; D is perhaps TRBD1 (6 bases). The CDR3 is 15 amino acids. Trimming pared 5 bases from V and 5 bases from J, leaving 15 bases between. Looked up from germline, CDR1 is SGHTA and CDR2 is FQGNSA. CDR3 region: CASSPQGQWNEKLFF. The CDR3 region has the DNA TGTGCCAGCAGCCCCCAGGGACAATGGAATGAAAAACTGTTTTTT.

This clone was recorded once. V and J are TRBV28 and TRBJ1-1; 8 positions match TRBD1. Germline trimming cut 6 bases from V and 2 bases from J; bases unmatched to any gene: 8. The germline V gene has CDR1 MDHEN and CDR2 SYDVKM. The CDR3 spans 15 residues. This chain's CDR3 is CASRASTGVNTEAFF. CDR3 DNA sequence: TGTGCCAGCAGGGCATCGACAGGGGTTAACACTGAAGCTTTCTTT.

The CDR3 here is CASSREWGPNTEAFF. The CDR3, as DNA: TGTGCCAGCAGTAGAGAGTGGGGCCCGAACACTGAAGCTTTCTTT. This chain connects TRBV28 to TRBJ1-1; the D gene is possibly TRBD1 (5 bases). Germline CDR1 reads MDHEN; CDR2 reads SYDVKM. The CDR3 has 15 amino acids. The V and J ends lost 5 bases and 1 base respectively, with 14 bases between them.

J is TRBJ2-5 and V is TRBV11-2; maybe TRBD2 (6 bases). The CDR3 has 15 amino acids. V was shortened by 2 bases and J by 1 base, with 11 bases between the two germline ends. The germline CDR1 and CDR2 sequences are SGHAT and FQNNGV. CDR3 DNA sequence: TGTGCCAGCAGCTTACCGGGGGTAGGCCAAGAGACCCAGTACTTC. Amino acids: CASSLPGVGQETQYF.

This clone occurred once. This chain uses TRBV27 with TRBJ1-1; tentative D call: TRBD1 (5 bases). The CDR3 runs to 13 residues. CDR1 is MNHEY and CDR2 is SMNVEV in the germline V gene (reference sequence). V lost 10 bases to trimming and J lost 5 bases, with 17 bases between them. In nucleotides, the CDR3 is TGTGCCACCCTGGGGCAAGTGGGGACTGAAGCTTTCTTT. Encoded protein: CATLGQVGTEAFF.

The CDR3 nucleotides are TGTGCCAGCAGCACCGGGACTTTGAACTACGAGCAGTACTTC. Encoded protein: CASSTGTLNYEQYF. The rearrangement links TRBV7-2 to TRBJ2-7; D is perhaps TRBD2 (6 bases). The V end lost 5 bases, the J end lost 3 bases, and 14 bases lay between the germline ends. Germline CDR1 SGHTA, CDR2 FQGNSA. The CDR3 spans 14 residues.

This chain's CDR3 is CASSLSTLEGQHF. The CDR3 DNA sequence: TGTGCCAGCAGTTTATCGACGCTAGAAGGCCAGCATTTT. The chain has TRBV28 and TRBJ1-5; D is unresolved. CDR1 is MDHEN and CDR2 is SYDVKM in the germline V gene. The length of the CDR3 is 13 residues. V lost 1 base and J lost 12, with 13 bases in between.

This clone appeared once. V is TRBV6-1 and J is TRBJ2-1, with 12 bases identical to TRBD2. This CDR3 is built from 15 residues. Germline assignment: CDR1 MNHNS and CDR2 SASEGT. With V trimmed by 8 bases and J by 9 bases, 11 bases remained unmatched. The CDR3 DNA follows: TGTGCCAGCGCAAGAACCGGGACTAGCGGGTTTGAGCAGTTCTTC. This codes for CASARTGTSGFEQFF.